This section outlines one T cell receptor (beta chain) sequence together with its context. V was pared by 1 base and J by 4 bases, with 6 bases between. CDR3 length: 13 residues. CDR1 is SGHRS and CDR2 is YFSETQ in the germline V gene. This specimen comes from a study of blood T cell repertoires in COVID-19. At the level of the study: Acute-phase and convalescent COVID-19 samples originated in the United States, Italy and Spain. T cells, B-cell-depleted T cells, or PBMCs provided the cDNA or gDNA that served as material.

Original processing methods: Amplifying reference gene primers gave estimates of nucleated cell counts. Some clones are missing from TCRdb's copy, which holds only in-frame ones; the method was immunoSEQ multiplex PCR. Clone size and the V and J calls come from that table; the DNA yielded D and trimming. The sample yields 250,000 or so clones, about four fifths seen once. This chain uses TRBV5-1 with TRBJ1-3; perhaps TRBD1 as D (6 bases). Sequencing was done on a sample of peripheral blood. The TCR originated in a man older than 75 with acute or convalescent COVID-19. CDR3 amino acids: CASSLTGGNTIYF. The CDR3 bases are TGCGCCAGCAGCTTGACAGGGGGAAACACCATATATTTT.